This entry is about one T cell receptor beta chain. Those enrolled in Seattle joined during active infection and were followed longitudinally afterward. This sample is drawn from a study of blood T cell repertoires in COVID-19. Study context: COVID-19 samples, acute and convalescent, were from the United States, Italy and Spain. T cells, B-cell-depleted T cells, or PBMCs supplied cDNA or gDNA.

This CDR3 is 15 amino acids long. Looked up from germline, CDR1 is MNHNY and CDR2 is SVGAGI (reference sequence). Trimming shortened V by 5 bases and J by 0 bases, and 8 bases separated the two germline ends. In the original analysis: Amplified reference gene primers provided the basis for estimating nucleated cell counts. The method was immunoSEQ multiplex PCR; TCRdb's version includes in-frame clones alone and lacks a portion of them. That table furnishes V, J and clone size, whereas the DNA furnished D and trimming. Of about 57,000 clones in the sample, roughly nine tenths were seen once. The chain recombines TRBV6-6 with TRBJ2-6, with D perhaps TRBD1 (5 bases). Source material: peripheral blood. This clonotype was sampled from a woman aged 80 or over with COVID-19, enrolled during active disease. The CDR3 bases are TGTGCCAGCAGTCCCCAGGGCTCTGGGGCCAACGTCCTGACTTTC. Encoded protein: CASSPQGSGANVLTF.